These T cell receptor beta chains were read from a single sample in a study of T cell responses to AZD1222 COVID-19 vaccine. Sequencing used immunoSEQ multiplex PCR; TCRdb keeps in-frame clones, though not all of them. In the table there are over 50,000 clones, approximately 85% of which are singletons. Sequenced material: peripheral blood, taken 28 days after the second AZD1222 dose. The receptor source for this set is an adult who received the AZD1222 COVID-19 vaccine. Both conserved end residues are part of each CDR3. D genes are given only for firm matches. Clone sizes are given selectively: once, few, many, or a class where the clone is expanded.

CASSLALTGLPEAFF,TGTGCCAGCAGCTTAGCCCTTACAGGGCTCCCTGAGGCTTTCTTT,TRBJ1-1,NA,15,NA,TRBV7-2
CASSLEGLGLSSYNEQFF,TGCGCCAGCAGCTTGGAGGGACTAGGGTTGAGCTCCTACAATGAGCAGTTCTTC,TRBJ2-1,NA,18,TRBD2,TRBV5-1
CASSLAGRELFF,TGTGCCAGCAGCTTAGCGGGCCGGGAGCTGTTTTTT,TRBJ2-2,few,12,NA,TRBV11-2
CSVEGFGGYTF,TGCAGCGTTGAGGGGTTCGGTGGCTACACCTTC,TRBJ1-2,few,11,NA,TRBV29-1
CASKLQNTEAFF,TGTGCCAGCAAACTACAGAACACTGAAGCTTTCTTT,TRBJ1-1,NA,12,NA,TRBV3-1/TRBV3-2
CASSVFSGGSVTEAFF,TGTGCCAGCAGCGTCTTTTCAGGGGGTAGTGTAACTGAAGCTTTCTTT,TRBJ1-1,NA,16,TRBD1,TRBV9
CASSLDGNSYNEQFF,TGTGCCAGCAGCTTAGACGGGAACTCCTACAATGAGCAGTTCTTC,TRBJ2-1,NA,15,NA,TRBV7-9
CATSRDRLAGGETQYF,TGTGCCACCAGCAGAGACCGACTAGCGGGAGGGGAGACCCAGTACTTC,TRBJ2-5,NA,16,TRBD2,TRBV15
CASSLGQGSVQPQHF,TGTGCCAGCAGCTTGGGACAGGGGAGTGTTCAGCCCCAGCATTTT,TRBJ1-5,NA,15,TRBD1,TRBV5-6
CASSRDPVGAFF,TGTGCCAGCAGCCGCGACCCGGTTGGAGCTTTCTTT,TRBJ1-1,NA,12,NA,TRBV11-3
CASSTGTYEQYF,TGTGCCAGTAGTACCGGGACCTACGAGCAGTACTTC,TRBJ2-7,NA,12,NA,TRBV19
CSVDKGTQYF,TGCAGCGTTGATAAGGGGACCCAGTACTTC,TRBJ2-5,few,10,NA,TRBV29-1
CASSLDAFSEQFF,TGTGCCAGCAGCTTAGACGCCTTCTCGGAGCAGTTCTTC,TRBJ2-1,once,13,NA,TRBV11-3